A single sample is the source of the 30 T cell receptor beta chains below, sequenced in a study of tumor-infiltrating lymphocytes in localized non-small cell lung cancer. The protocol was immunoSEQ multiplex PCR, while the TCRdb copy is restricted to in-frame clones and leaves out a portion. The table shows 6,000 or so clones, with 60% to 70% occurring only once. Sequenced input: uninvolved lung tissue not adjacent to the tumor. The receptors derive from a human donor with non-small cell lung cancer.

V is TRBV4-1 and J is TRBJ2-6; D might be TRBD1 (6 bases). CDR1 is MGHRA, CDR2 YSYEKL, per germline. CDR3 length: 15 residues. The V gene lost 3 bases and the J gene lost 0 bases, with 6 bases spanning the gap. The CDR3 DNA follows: TGCGCCAGCAGCCAGGACAGCTCTGGGGCCAACGTCCTGACTTTC. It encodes CASSQDSSGANVLTF.

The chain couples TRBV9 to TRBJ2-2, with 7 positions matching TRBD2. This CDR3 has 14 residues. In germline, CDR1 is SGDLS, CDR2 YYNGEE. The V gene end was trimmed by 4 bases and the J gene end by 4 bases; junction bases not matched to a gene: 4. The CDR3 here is CASSTRTSTGELFF. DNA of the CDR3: TGTGCCAGCAGCACCCGGACTAGCACCGGGGAGCTGTTTTTT.

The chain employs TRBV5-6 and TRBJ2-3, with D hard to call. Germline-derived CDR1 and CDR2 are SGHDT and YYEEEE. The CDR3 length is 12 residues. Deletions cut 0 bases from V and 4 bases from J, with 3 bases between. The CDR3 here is CASSLEADTQYF. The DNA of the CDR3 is TGTGCCAGCAGCTTGGAAGCAGATACGCAGTATTTT.

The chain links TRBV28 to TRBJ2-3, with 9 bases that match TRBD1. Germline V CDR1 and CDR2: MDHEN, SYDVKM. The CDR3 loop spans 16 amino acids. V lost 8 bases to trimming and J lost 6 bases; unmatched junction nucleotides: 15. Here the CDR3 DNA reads TGTGCCAGCGCAGACCCGGGACAGGGACTATCGGATACGCAGTATTTT. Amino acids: CASADPGQGLSDTQYF.

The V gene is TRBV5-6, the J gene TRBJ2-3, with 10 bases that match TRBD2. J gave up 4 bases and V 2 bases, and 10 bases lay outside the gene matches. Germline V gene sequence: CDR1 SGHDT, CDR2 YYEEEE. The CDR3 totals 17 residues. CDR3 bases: TGTGCCAGCAGCTTTGGTGGCGTAAGCGGGGGGGCAGATACGCAGTATTTT. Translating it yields CASSFGGVSGGADTQYF.

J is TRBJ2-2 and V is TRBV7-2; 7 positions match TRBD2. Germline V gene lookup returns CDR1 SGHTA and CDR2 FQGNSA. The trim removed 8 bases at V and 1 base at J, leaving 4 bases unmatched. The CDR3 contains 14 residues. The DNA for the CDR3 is TGTGCCAGCGGCCTAGCGGTGAACACCGGGGAGCTGTTTTTT. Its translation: CASGLAVNTGELFF. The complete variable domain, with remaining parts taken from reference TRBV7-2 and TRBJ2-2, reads GAGVSQSPSNKVTEKGKDVELRCDPISGHTALYWYRQSLGQGLEFLIYFQGNSAPDKSGLPSDRFSAERTGGSVSTLTIQRTQQEDSAVYLCASGLAVNTGELFFGEGSRLTVL.

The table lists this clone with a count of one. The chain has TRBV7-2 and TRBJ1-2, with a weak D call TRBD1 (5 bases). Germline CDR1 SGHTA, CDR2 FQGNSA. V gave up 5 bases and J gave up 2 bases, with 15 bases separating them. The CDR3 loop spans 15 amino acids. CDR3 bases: TGTGCCAGCAGCGACCAGGGACGGAGAAACTATGGCTACACCTTC. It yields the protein CASSDQGRRNYGYTF.

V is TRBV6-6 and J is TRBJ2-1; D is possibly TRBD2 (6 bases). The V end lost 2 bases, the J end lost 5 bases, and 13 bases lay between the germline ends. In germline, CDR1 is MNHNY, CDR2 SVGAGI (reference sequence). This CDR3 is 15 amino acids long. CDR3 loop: CASSYPGAGNNEQFF. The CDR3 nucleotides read TGTGCCAGCAGTTACCCCGGGGCGGGAAACAATGAGCAGTTCTTC.

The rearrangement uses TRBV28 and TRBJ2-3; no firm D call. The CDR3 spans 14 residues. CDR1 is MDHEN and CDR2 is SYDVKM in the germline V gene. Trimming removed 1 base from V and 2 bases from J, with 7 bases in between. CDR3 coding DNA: TGTGCCAGCAGTTTATTCGTGACCACAGATACGCAGTATTTT. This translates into CASSLFVTTDTQYF.

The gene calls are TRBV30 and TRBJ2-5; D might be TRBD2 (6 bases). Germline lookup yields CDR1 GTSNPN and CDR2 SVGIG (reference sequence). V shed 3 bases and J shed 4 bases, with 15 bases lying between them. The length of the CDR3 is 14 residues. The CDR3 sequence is CAWRSRAGRETQYF. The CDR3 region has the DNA TGTGCCTGGAGGAGTAGGGCGGGACGAGAGACCCAGTACTTC.

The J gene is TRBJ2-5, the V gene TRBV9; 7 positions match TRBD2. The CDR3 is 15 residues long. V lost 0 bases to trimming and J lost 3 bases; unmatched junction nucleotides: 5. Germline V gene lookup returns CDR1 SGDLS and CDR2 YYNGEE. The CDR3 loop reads CASSVVGLAEETQYF. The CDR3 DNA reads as TGTGCCAGCAGCGTAGTAGGGCTAGCGGAAGAGACCCAGTACTTC.

CDR3 protein: CAIKAGQGLYEQYF. CDR3 sequence (DNA): TGTGCCATCAAGGCCGGACAGGGACTCTACGAGCAGTACTTC. The chain carries TRBV10-3 and TRBJ2-7, with 8 bases matching TRBD1. Losses at the gene ends were 7 bases for V and 3 bases for J; bases not matched to a gene: 8. The CDR3 contains 14 residues. Germline-derived CDR1 and CDR2 are ENHRY and SYGVKD.

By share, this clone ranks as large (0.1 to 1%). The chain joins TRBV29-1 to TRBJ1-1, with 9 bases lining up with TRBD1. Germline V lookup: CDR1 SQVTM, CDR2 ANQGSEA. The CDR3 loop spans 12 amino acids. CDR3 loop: CSSGTGRTEAFF. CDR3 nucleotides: TGCAGTTCCGGGACAGGGCGGACTGAAGCTTTCTTT.

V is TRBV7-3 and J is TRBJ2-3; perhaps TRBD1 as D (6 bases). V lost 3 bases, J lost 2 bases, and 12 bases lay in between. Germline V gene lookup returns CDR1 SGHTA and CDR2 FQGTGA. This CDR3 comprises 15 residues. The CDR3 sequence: CASSLVVGATDTQYF. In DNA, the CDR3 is TGTGCCAGCAGCTTGGTAGTGGGGGCCACAGATACGCAGTATTTT.

CDR3 in amino acids: CASSRGLAGGESYEQYF. The CDR3 nucleotides are TGTGCCAGCAGCCGGGGACTAGCGGGAGGAGAATCCTACGAGCAGTACTTC. The chain uses TRBV9 and TRBJ2-7; 15 bases map to TRBD2. The CDR3 contains 17 residues. The ends lost 4 bases at V and 1 base at J; junction bases unmatched: 6. The V gene's germline CDR1 is SGDLS and CDR2 YYNGEE.

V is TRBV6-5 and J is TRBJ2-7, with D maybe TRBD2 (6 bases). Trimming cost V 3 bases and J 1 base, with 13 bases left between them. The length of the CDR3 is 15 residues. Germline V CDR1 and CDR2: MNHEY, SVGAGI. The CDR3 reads CASSYSGDASYEQYF. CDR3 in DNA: TGTGCCAGCAGTTATTCGGGAGACGCTTCCTACGAGCAGTACTTC.

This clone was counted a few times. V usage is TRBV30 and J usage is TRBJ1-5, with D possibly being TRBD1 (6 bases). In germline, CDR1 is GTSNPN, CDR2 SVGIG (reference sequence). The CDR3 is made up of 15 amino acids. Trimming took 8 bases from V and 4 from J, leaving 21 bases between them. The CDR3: CATKHRVSGNQPQHF. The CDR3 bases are TGTGCCACAAAGCACAGGGTCTCGGGGAATCAGCCCCAGCATTTT.

CDR3 protein: CASSDSGLTGGGYTF. The CDR3 nucleotides are TGTGCCAGCAGCGATTCCGGCTTAACGGGTGGGGGCTACACCTTC. V and J are TRBV7-2 and TRBJ1-2; D not certain. CDR1 is SGHTA and CDR2 is FQGNSA in the germline V gene. This CDR3 contains 15 residues. The V end was cut by 5 bases, the J end by 8 bases, with 21 bases between.

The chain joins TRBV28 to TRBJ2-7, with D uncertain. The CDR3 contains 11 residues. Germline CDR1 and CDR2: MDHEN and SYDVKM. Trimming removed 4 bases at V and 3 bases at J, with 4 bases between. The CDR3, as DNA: TGTGCCAGCAGTTCCTTCTACGAGCAGTACTTC. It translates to CASSSFYEQYF. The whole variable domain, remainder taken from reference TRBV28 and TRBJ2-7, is DVKVTQSSRYLVKRTGEKVFLECVQDMDHENMFWYRQDPGLGLRLIYFSYDVKMKEKGDIPEGYSVSREKKERFSLILESASTNQTSMYLCASSSFYEQYFGPGTRLTVT.

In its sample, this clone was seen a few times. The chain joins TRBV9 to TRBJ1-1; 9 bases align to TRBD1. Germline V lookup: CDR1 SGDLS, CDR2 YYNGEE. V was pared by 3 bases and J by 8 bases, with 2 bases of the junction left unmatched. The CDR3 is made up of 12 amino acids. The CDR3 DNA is TGTGCCAGCAGCGATGGGACAGGGGAAGCTTTCTTT. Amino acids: CASSDGTGEAFF.

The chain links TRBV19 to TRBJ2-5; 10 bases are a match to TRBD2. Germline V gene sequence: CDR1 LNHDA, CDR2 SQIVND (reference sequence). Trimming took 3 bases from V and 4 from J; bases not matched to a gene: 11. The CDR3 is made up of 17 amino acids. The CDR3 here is CASSILFSGRPRETQYF. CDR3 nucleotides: TGTGCCAGTAGTATTCTCTTTAGCGGGAGGCCGCGAGAGACCCAGTACTTC.

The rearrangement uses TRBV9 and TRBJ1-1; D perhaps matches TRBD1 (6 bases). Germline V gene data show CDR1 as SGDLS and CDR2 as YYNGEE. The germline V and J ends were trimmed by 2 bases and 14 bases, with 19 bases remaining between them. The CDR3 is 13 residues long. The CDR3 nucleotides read TGTGCCAGCAGCGTGGAAAAGAACAGGGCTGAGTTCTTT. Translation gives CASSVEKNRAEFF.

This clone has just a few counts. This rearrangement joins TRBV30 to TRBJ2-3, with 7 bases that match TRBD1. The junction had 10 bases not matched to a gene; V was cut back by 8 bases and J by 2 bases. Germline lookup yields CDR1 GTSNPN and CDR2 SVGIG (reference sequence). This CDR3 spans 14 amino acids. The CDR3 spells CARGRGTDTDTQYF. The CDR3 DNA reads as TGTGCCCGTGGGCGAGGGACAGACACAGATACGCAGTATTTT. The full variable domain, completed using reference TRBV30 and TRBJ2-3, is SQTIHQWPATLVQPVGSPLSLECTVEGTSNPNLYWYRQAAGRGLQLLFYSVGIGQISSEVPQNLSASRPQDRQFILSSKKLLLSDSGFYLCARGRGTDTDTQYFGPGTRLTVL.

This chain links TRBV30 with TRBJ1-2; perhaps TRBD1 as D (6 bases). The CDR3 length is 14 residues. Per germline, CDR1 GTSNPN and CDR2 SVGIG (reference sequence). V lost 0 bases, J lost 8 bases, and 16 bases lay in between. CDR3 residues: CAWSVTQGLRGYTF. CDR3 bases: TGTGCCTGGAGTGTTACTCAGGGGCTTAGGGGCTACACCTTC.

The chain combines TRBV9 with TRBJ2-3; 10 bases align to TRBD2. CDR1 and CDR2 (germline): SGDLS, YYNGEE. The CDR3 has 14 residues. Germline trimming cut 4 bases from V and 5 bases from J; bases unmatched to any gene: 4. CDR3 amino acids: CASSISGRGDTQYF. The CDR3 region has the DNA TGTGCCAGCAGCATAAGCGGGAGGGGAGATACGCAGTATTTT.

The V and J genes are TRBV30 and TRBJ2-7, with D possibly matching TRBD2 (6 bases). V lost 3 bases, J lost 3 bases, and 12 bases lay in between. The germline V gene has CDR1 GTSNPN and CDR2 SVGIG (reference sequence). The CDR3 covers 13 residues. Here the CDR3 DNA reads TGTGCCTGGAGACTAGCATTTAGCTACGAGCAGTACTTC. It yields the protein CAWRLAFSYEQYF.

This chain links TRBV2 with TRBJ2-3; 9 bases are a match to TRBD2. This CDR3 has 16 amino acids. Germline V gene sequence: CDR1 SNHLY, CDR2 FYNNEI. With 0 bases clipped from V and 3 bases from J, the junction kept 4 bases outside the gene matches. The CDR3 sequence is CASSEALAGRTDTQYF. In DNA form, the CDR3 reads TGTGCCAGCAGTGAAGCGCTAGCGGGAAGAACAGATACGCAGTATTTT.

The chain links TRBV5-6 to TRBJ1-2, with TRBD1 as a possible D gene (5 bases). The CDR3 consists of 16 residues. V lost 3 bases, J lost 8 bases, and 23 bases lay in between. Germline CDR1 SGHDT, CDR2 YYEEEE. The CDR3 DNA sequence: TGTGCCAGCAGCTCCAACCGGATAGGGGCCTATGGAGGCTACACCTTC. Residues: CASSSNRIGAYGGYTF.

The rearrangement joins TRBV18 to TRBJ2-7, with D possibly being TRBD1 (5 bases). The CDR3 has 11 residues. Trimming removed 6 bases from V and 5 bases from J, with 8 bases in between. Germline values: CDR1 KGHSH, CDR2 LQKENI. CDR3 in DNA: TGTGCCAGCTCCCAAGGGGACGAGCAGTACTTC. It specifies CASSQGDEQYF.

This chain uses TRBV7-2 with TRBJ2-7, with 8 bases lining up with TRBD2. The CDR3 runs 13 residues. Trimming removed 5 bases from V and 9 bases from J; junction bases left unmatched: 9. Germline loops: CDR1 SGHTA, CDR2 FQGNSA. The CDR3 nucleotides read TGTGCCAGCAGCACGCGACTAGCGATAGGGCAGTACTTC. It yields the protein CASSTRLAIGQYF.